These 14 T cell receptor beta chains were all obtained from the same sample, sequenced in a study of beta chain features in type 1 diabetes. Overall study results and limits: Significant though moderate, a shortening of TCRB CDR3s appeared in all four CD4+ subsets of Type 1 diabetes patients.

Antigens for these TCRs are unknown. cDNA synthesis used the whole RNA isolate, giving expressed TCRB sequences. Some clones are missing from TCRdb's copy, which holds only in-frame ones; the method was immunoSEQ multiplex PCR. The sample yields under 300,000 clones, about 15% seen once. Sequencing used naive CD4+ T cells from blood. The receptors come from a young man with type 1 diabetes.

J is TRBJ2-1 and V is TRBV27; 7 bases are a match to TRBD1. V shed 8 bases, J shed 3 bases, and the junction held 4 bases outside the gene matches. This CDR3 contains 13 residues. Germline V gene lookup returns CDR1 MNHEY and CDR2 SMNVEV (reference sequence). The CDR3 DNA reads as TGTGCCAGCCTAGACAGGGACTACAATGAGCAGTTCTTC. Protein product: CASLDRDYNEQFF.

CDR3 protein: CASSSSGAQETQYF. The CDR3 DNA is TGTGCCAGCAGCTCCAGCGGGGCCCAAGAGACCCAGTACTTC. This chain uses TRBV9 with TRBJ2-5, with 7 nucleotides matching TRBD2. This CDR3 has 14 residues. Germline V gene sequence: CDR1 SGDLS, CDR2 YYNGEE. Trimming removed 4 bases from V and 1 base from J; junction bases left unmatched: 4.

This clone was found a few times. The chain recombines TRBV29-1 with TRBJ2-5; TRBD2 agrees at 9 bases. Germline values: CDR1 SQVTM, CDR2 ANQGSEA. This CDR3 has 13 residues. Trimming removed 4 bases from V and 4 bases from J; junction bases left unmatched: 4. The DNA of the CDR3 is TGCAGCGTTGTTGTTAGCGGGGGAGAGACCCAGTACTTC. Protein product: CSVVVSGGETQYF.

This chain links TRBV5-4 with TRBJ2-4; D is perhaps TRBD1 (6 bases). The V and J ends lost 0 bases and 0 bases respectively, with 10 bases between them. From germline, CDR1 is SGHNT and CDR2 YYREEE (reference sequence). The CDR3 totals 16 residues. The CDR3 nucleotides read TGTGCCAGCAGCTTGGCGGGACACTTAGCCAAAAACATTCAGTACTTC. This sequence encodes CASSLAGHLAKNIQYF.

This clone was picked up a small number of times. The rearrangement uses TRBV19 and TRBJ2-7; 7 bases are a match to TRBD2. The CDR3 has 15 residues. The V gene end was trimmed by 7 bases and the J gene end by 2 bases; junction bases not matched to a gene: 11. Germline CDR1 is LNHDA and CDR2 is SQIVND (reference sequence). For the CDR3, the DNA is TGTGCCAGTACCCCTCGGGGAGGGCCCACCTACGAGCAGTACTTC. Its protein product is CASTPRGGPTYEQYF.

There are a few counts of this clone. This chain links TRBV30 with TRBJ1-4; a weak D match, TRBD1 (5 bases). The V end was cut by 2 bases, the J end by 7 bases, with 17 bases between. The germline gives CDR1 GTSNPN, CDR2 SVGIG (reference sequence). The CDR3 is made up of 15 amino acids. CDR3: CAWSLRAWSAEKLFF. In nucleotides, the CDR3 is TGTGCCTGGAGTCTCAGGGCTTGGTCGGCTGAAAAACTGTTTTTT.

This clone was counted a few times. V is TRBV10-3 and J is TRBJ1-5; 7 bases are shared with TRBD1. The length of the CDR3 is 14 residues. Trimming at V came to 2 bases and at J to 2 bases, leaving 0 bases not matched to a gene. Germline assignment: CDR1 ENHRY and CDR2 SYGVKD. CDR3 DNA sequence: TGTGCCATCAGTGAGGGACAGGGCAATCAGCCCCAGCATTTT. It specifies CAISEGQGNQPQHF.

V and J are TRBV2 and TRBJ1-5; D possibly corresponds to TRBD1 (5 bases). The CDR3 extends over 15 amino acids. The V and J ends lost 3 bases and 0 bases respectively, with 9 bases between them. Per germline, CDR1 SNHLY and CDR2 FYNNEI. The CDR3 bases are TGTGCCAGCAGTGAGCGGGGGATTAGCAATCAGCCCCAGCATTTT. Translated, it gives CASSERGISNQPQHF.

This clone has just a few counts. The chain employs TRBV18 and TRBJ2-1; 9 nucleotides line up with TRBD1. The CDR3 consists of 15 residues. V shed 1 base, J shed 6 bases, and the junction held 4 bases outside the gene matches. Germline V gene lookup returns CDR1 KGHSH and CDR2 LQKENI. CDR3 bases: TGTGCCAGCTCACCACGACAGGGGGATGCCAATGAGCAGTTCTTC. Its translation is CASSPRQGDANEQFF.

The chain recombines TRBV13 with TRBJ2-5; 9 bases align to TRBD2. From germline, CDR1 is PRHDT and CDR2 FYEKMQ (reference sequence). This CDR3 spans 14 amino acids. After removal of 3 bases from V and 2 bases from J, the junction contained 1 base not matched to a gene. The CDR3 spells CASSFLAGQETQYF. The CDR3 DNA is TGTGCCAGCAGCTTCCTAGCGGGGCAAGAGACCCAGTACTTC.

This clone occurred a few times. The chain uses TRBV29-1 and TRBJ2-1, with a weak D call TRBD1 (8 bases). V shed 6 bases and J shed 4 bases, with 19 bases lying between them. This CDR3 has 15 residues. Germline V gives CDR1 SQVTM, CDR2 ANQGSEA. The CDR3 DNA is TGCAGCGTCCCCGGGACTACAGGGGGTTACAATGAGCAGTTCTTC. Its protein product is CSVPGTTGGYNEQFF.

The gene calls are TRBV7-9 and TRBJ2-7, with D perhaps TRBD2 (5 bases). From germline, CDR1 is SEHNR and CDR2 FQNEAQ (reference sequence). Trimming took off 5 bases at V and 6 bases at J, with 17 bases between the two ends. The CDR3 runs to 14 residues. CDR3 coding DNA: TGTGCCAGCAGCCCTTCTCGGGGTCACTCCGAGCAGTACTTC. This sequence encodes CASSPSRGHSEQYF. Full variable domain (rest looked up from reference TRBV7-9 and TRBJ2-7): DTGVSQNPRHKITKRGQNVTFRCDPISEHNRLYWYRQTLGQGPEFLTYFQNEAQLEKSRLLSDRFSAERPKGSFSTLEIQRTEQGDSAMYLCASSPSRGHSEQYFGPGTRLTVT.

The V and J genes are TRBV7-9 and TRBJ1-6; no firm D call. Germline V CDR1 and CDR2: SEHNR, FQNEAQ (reference sequence). The CDR3 consists of 15 residues. V lost 3 bases and J lost 3, with 9 bases in between. This CDR3 is CASSLWSVYNSPLHF. The CDR3 DNA is TGTGCCAGCAGCTTGTGGTCGGTCTATAATTCACCCCTCCACTTT.

This clone was seen more than once but under ten times. V usage is TRBV10-2 and J usage is TRBJ1-1; no definite D call. Germline V CDR1 and CDR2: WSHSY, SAAADI. Between the trimmed V and J ends, which lost 6 bases and 1 base, there was a span of 6 bases. There are 12 residues in the CDR3. CDR3 bases: TGCGCCAGCAGCGTCTGGAACACTGAAGCTTTCTTT. Translated: CASSVWNTEAFF.